This T cell receptor (beta chain) was obtained from a study of read filtering for tumor transcriptome and immune sequencing. From roughly 390 ng of RNA, a library with molecular barcoded alpha/delta and beta/gamma adaptors was made. Via MiXCR, TCRdb re-called the reads, giving one row per CDR3 protein. The sample holds 75,000 to 95,000 distinct CDR3 sequences, about 22% seen once. Ten or more counts support this clonotype. Its antigen is not identified. Relative to the germline gene, one junction end is altered; a read error may explain this. The CDR3 runs 15 residues. CDR1 and CDR2 (germline): LGHDT, YNNKEL (reference sequence). Study outcomes and limitations: The sorted CD138-negative fraction was a mixed bone marrow immune population, not purified T cells.

The clonotype originates from a donor at least 40 years old with multiple myeloma. Sequenced material: a population of CD138-negative cells sorted from bone marrow. The chain employs TRBV3-1 and TRBJ1-1; D perhaps matches TRBD1 (5 bases). For the CDR3, the DNA is TGTGCCAGCAGCCAAGAGATGGGGGAGGGCACTGAAGCTCTCTTT. It is translated as CASSQEMGEGTEALF. The whole variable domain, filled in from reference TRBV3-1 and TRBJ1-1, reads DTAVSQTPKYLVTQMGNDKSIKCEQNLGHDTMYWYKQDSKKFLKIMFSYNNKELIINETVPNRFSPKSPDKAHLNLHINSLELGDSAVYFCASSQEMGEGTEALFGQGTRLTVV.